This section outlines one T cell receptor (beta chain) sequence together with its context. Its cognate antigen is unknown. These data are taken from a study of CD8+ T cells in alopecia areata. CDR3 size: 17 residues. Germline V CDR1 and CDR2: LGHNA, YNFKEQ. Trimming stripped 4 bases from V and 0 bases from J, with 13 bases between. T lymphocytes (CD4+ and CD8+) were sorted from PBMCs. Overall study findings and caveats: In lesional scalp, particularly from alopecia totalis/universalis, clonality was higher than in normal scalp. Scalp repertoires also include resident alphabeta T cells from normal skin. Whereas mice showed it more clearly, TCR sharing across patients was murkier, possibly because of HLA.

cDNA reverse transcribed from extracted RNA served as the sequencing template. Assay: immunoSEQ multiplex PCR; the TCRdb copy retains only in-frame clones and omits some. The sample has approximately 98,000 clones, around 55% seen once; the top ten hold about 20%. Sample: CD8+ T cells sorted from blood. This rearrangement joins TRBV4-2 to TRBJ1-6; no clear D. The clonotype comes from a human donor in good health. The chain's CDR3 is CASSRTEASSYNSPLHF. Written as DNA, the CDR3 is TGTGCCAGCAGCCGGACGGAGGCCAGCTCCTATAATTCACCCCTCCACTTT.